This TCR beta chain was profiled in a study of blood T cells in healthy people across ages. Study results and caveats: Per million T cells, TCR beta diversity dropped about linearly as age rose. Researchers said unsorted PBMCs prevented a conclusive naive versus antigen-experienced comparison.

The total RNA that was extracted per sample amounted to at least 5.5 micrograms. Note on this clonotype: Antigen: not known.

Through a sample-barcoded 5' primer and a J-beta primer mix, a second PCR was run for roughly 6 to 11 cycles. A tag from a template-switch adaptor with 12 random nucleotides marked each cDNA molecule. TCRdb re-called the 5' RACE reads with MiXCR, one entry per CDR3 protein. The sample shows around 1,800,000 distinct CDR3 sequences, roughly 43% of them seen only once. The germline V and J ends were trimmed by 7 bases and 3 bases, with 12 bases remaining between them. CDR1 MNHNY and CDR2 SVGAGI come from the germline V gene (reference sequence). The CDR3 extends over 13 amino acids. The genes are TRBV6-6 and TRBJ1-2; no reliable D call. This TCR was sampled from a human donor in good health. The specimen sequenced was blood. The DNA of the CDR3 is TGTGCCAGCACTGGATCCGGGTACTATGGCTACACCTTC. Translated, it gives CASTGSGYYGYTF.